This TCR beta chain was captured by sequencing in a study of Tregs in tolerant kidney transplant recipients. Points on this clone: The antigen is not known.

The CDR3 is made up of 15 amino acids. The V gene end was trimmed by 11 bases and the J gene end by 5 bases; junction bases not matched to a gene: 15. CDR1 and CDR2 from the germline V gene are MNHEY and SVGAGI. Points from the study as a whole: Biological reproducibility was not directly addressed, but technical replication error appeared minimal. Validation in larger populations is needed because few patients were studied.

Here immunoSEQ multiplex PCR was the method, and the copy in TCRdb shows in-frame clones only, minus some. The table lists hundreds of thousands of clones, approximately 83% of them singletons. The specimen sequenced was CD4+ T cells from blood. This TCR was sampled from a human donor in good health. The V gene is TRBV6-5, the J gene TRBJ2-3; 8 bases agree with TRBD1. The CDR3 reads CAGGTGWRRVDTQYF. The DNA of the CDR3 is TGTGCCGGAGGGACAGGCTGGCGGCGGGTAGATACGCAGTATTTT.